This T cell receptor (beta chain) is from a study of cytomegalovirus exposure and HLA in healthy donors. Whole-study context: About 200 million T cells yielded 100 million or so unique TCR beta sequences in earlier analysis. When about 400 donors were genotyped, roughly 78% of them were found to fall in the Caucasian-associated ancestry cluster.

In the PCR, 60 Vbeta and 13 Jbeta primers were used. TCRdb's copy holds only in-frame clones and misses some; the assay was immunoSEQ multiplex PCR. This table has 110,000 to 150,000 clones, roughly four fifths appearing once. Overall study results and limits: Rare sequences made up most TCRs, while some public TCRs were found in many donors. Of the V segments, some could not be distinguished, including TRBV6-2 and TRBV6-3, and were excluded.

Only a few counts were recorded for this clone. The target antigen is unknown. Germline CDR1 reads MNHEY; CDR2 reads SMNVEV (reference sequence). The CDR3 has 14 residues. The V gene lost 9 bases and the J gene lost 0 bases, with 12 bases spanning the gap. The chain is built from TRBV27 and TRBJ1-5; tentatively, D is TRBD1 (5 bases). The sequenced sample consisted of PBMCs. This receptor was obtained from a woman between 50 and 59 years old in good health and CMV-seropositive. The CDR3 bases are TGTGCCAGTTCGACAGACGTTAGCAATCAGCCCCAGCATTTT. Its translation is CASSTDVSNQPQHF.